These T cell receptor beta chains were read from a single sample in a study of shared clonotypes between healthy human individuals. TCRdb keeps only in-frame clones here, not all; method: immunoSEQ multiplex PCR. The sample consists of about 1 million clones, under 80% of them appearing once. Sequenced: memory CD4+ T cells sorted from blood. These receptors were taken from a man aged 18 to 29 in good health. CDR3s include the opening cysteine and the closing phenylalanine or tryptophan. A D gene is named only where the DNA matches it firmly. Some rows mark clone size as missing; the rest say once, few, many or name a class of expanded clone.

>TRBV30|-|-|TRBJ2-2
TGTGCCTGGAGTACCCAGGGGCCCGGGGAGCTGTTTTTT
CAWSTQGPGELFF
>TRBV5-6|-|TRBD1|TRBJ1-4
TGTGCCAGCAGCCCGACAGGGGGCGATGAAAAACTGTTTTTT
CASSPTGGDEKLFF
>TRBV5-1|-|-|TRBJ1-5
TGCGCCAGCAGCCTGGGCGCGGGAGCGGACAATCAGCCCCAGCATTTT
CASSLGAGADNQPQHF
>TRBV28|-|TRBD1|TRBJ1-6
TGTGCCAGCAGTCCCGGGACAGGGGATTCACCCCTCCACTTT
CASSPGTGDSPLHF
>TRBV6-5|-|-|TRBJ2-6
TGTGCCAGCGGTAACTTAGACGGCTCTGGGGCCAACGTCCTGACTTTC
CASGNLDGSGANVLTF
>TRBV5-1|-|-|TRBJ1-1
TGCGCCAGCAGCTGGACCAGGGTAACAAGCACTGAAGCTTTCTTT
CASSWTRVTSTEAFF
>TRBV18|few|TRBD1|TRBJ1-2
TGTGCCAGCTCACCAGAGACAGGGTATGGCTACACCTTC
CASSPETGYGYTF
>TRBV7-9|-|TRBD1|TRBJ2-7
TGTGCCAGCAGCCTACAGGGGGACTCGAGCTCCTACGAGCAGTACTTC
CASSLQGDSSSYEQYF
>TRBV5-1|-|-|TRBJ1-5
TGCGCCAGCAGCTTAGATCGGGGAGAGGACAATCAGCCCCAGCATTTT
CASSLDRGEDNQPQHF
>TRBV5-6|-|-|TRBJ2-1
TGTGCCAGCAGCTTAGTACAGTCGAGCTCCTACAATGAGCAGTTCTTC
CASSLVQSSSYNEQFF
>TRBV10-3|-|-|TRBJ1-2
TGTGCCATCAGTGAATCTCCGGGGGCAGGGTATGGCTACACCTTC
CAISESPGAGYGYTF
>TRBV5-6|-|TRBD1|TRBJ2-7
TGTGCCAGCAGCTGGGGACAGGGTGTATACGAGCAGTACTTC
CASSWGQGVYEQYF
>TRBV5-1|-|-|TRBJ2-1
TGCGCCAGCAGCCCGAGGGGTTCTCTAAATGAGCAGTTCTTC
CASSPRGSLNEQFF
>TRBV5-1|-|TRBD1|TRBJ2-1
TGCGCCAGCAGTCCGGGACAGACTTACAATGAGCAGTTCTTC
CASSPGQTYNEQFF
>TRBV7-2|-|-|TRBJ2-2
TGTGCCAGCAGCCAGGACTCTTTACACACCGGGGAGCTGTTTTTT
CASSQDSLHTGELFF
>TRBV11-3|-|TRBD2|TRBJ2-1
TGTGCCAGCAGCTTAGATGGAGGAGCGGGGGGACTTTTCTTC
CASSLDGGAGGLFF
>TRBV7-2|-|-|TRBJ1-5
TGTGCCAGCAGCTTAGTCCCCCAAGCCTTTAGCAATCAGCCCCAGCATTTT
CASSLVPQAFSNQPQHF
>TRBV6-1|-|-|TRBJ2-7
TGTGCCAGCAGTGAAGAGGGGGGATACGAGCAGTACTTC
CASSEEGGYEQYF